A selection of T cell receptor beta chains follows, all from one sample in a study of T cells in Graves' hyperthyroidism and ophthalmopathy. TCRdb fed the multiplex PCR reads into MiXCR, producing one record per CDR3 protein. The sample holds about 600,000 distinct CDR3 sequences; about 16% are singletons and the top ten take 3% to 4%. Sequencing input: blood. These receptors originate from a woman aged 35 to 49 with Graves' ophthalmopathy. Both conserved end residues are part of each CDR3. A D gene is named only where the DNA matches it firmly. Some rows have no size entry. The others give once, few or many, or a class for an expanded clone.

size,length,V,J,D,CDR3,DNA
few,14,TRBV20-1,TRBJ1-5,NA,CSARAQHVSQPQHF,TGCAGTGCTAGAGCCCAGCATGTTTCTCAGCCCCAGCATTTT
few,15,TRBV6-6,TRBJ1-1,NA,CASSYSAGFGSEAFF,TGTGCCAGCAGTTACTCGGCGGGCTTTGGGTCTGAAGCTTTCTTT
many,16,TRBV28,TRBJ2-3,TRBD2,CASRSSGESSTDTQYF,TGTGCCAGCAGATCGAGCGGGGAATCTAGCACAGATACGCAGTATTTT
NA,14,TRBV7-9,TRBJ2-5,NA,CASSPDGIQETQYF,TGTGCCAGCTCCCCCGATGGGATCCAAGAGACCCAGTACTTC
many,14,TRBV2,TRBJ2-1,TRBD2,CASVSGSSYNEQFF,TGTGCCAGCGTAAGCGGGAGCTCCTACAATGAGCAGTTCTTC
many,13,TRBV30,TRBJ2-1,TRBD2,CAGRLAGGSEQFF,TGTGCCGGGAGGTTAGCGGGAGGGAGTGAGCAGTTCTTC
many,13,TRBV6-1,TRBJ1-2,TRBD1,CASSPVRGHGYTF,TGTGCCAGCAGCCCCGTAAGGGGGCATGGCTACACCTTC
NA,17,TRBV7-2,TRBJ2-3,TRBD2,CASSRRGTSAVHDTQYF,TGTGCCAGCAGCCGCCGCGGGACTAGCGCCGTTCACGATACGCAGTATTTT
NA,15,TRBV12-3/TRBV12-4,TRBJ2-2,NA,CASRKGQGRTGELFF,TGTGCCAGCAGGAAGGGGCAGGGGAGGACCGGGGAGCTGTTTTTT
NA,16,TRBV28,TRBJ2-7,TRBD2,CASSLTSGSDPYEQYF,TGTGCCAGCAGTTTGACTAGCGGGAGCGACCCCTACGAGCAGTACTTC
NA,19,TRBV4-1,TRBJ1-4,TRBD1,CASSPSSIADRGRNEKLFF,TGCGCCAGCAGCCCCTCCTCGATTGCTGACAGGGGTCGTAATGAAAAACTGTTTTTT
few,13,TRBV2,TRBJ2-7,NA,CASRTGTIYEQYF,TGTGCCAGCAGAACCGGGACAATCTACGAGCAGTACTTC
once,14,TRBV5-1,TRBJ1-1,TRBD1,CASSLQGMNTEASF,TGCGCCAGCAGCTTACAGGGGATGAACACTGAAGCTTCCTTT
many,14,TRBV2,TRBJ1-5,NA,CASSDQGVGQPQHF,TGTGCCAGCAGTGACCAGGGTGTAGGACAGCCCCAGCATTTT
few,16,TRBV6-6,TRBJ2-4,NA,CASSYSFTTAKNIQYF,TGTGCCAGCAGTTACTCGTTCACCACAGCCAAAAACATTCAGTACTTC
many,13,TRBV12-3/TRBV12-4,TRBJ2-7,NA,CASSFRPSYEQYF,TGTGCCAGCAGTTTCCGACCATCCTACGAGCAGTACTTC
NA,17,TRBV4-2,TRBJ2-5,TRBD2,CASRQEGLAGGGETQYF,TGTGCCAGCCGGCAGGAGGGACTAGCGGGAGGAGGAGAGACCCAGTACTTC
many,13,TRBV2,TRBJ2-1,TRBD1,CASRRGQLNEQFF,TGTGCCAGCAGGAGGGGACAGTTAAATGAGCAGTTCTTC
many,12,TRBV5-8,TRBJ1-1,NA,CASSPLGLEAFF,TGTGCCAGCAGCCCTCTGGGCCTGGAGGCTTTCTTT
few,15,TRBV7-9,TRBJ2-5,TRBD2,CASRGWASGEETQYF,TGTGCCAGCAGAGGGTGGGCTAGCGGAGAAGAGACCCAGTACTTC
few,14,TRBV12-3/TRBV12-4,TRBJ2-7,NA,CASSHRAPNDEQYF,TGTGCCAGCAGTCACCGGGCCCCAAATGACGAGCAGTACTTC
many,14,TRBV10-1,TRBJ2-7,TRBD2,CASSEDGRSYEQYF,TGCGCCAGCAGTGAGGACGGGAGGTCCTACGAGCAGTACTTC
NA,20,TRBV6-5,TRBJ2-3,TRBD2,CASSYPRTSGSVARGDTQYF,TGTGCCAGCAGTTACCCCCGGACTAGCGGGAGTGTGGCCCGGGGAGATACGCAGTATTTT
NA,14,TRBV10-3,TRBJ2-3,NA,CAISERVSTDTQYF,TGTGCCATCAGTGAGCGTGTTAGCACAGATACGCAGTATTTT
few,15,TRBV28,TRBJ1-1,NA,CASSPVGAPSPEAFF,TGTGCCAGCAGCCCCGTGGGGGCCCCGTCACCTGAAGCTTTCTTT
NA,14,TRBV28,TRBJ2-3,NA,CASSFGGATDTQYF,TGTGCCAGCAGTTTCGGGGGTGCCACAGATACGCAGTATTTT
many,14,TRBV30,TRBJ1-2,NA,CAWSVRLRWGGYTF,TGTGCCTGGAGTGTACGCCTGAGGTGGGGTGGCTACACCTTC
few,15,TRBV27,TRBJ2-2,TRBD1,CASSTQGRNTGELFF,TGTGCCAGCAGTACACAGGGGAGGAACACCGGGGAGCTGTTTTTT
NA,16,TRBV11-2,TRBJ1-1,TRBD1,CASSTRQGRENTEAFF,TGTGCCAGCAGCACCAGACAGGGAAGGGAGAACACTGAAGCTTTCTTT